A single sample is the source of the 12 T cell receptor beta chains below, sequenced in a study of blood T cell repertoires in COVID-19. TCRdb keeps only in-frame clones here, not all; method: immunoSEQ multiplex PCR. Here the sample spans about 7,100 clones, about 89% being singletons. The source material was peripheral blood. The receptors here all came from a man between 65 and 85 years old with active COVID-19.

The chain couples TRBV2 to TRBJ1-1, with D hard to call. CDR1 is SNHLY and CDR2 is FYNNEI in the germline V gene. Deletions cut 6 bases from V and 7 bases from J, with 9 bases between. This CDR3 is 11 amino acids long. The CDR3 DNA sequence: TGTGCCAGCAGCGCAGGAGGTGAAGCTTTCTTT. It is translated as CASSAGGEAFF.

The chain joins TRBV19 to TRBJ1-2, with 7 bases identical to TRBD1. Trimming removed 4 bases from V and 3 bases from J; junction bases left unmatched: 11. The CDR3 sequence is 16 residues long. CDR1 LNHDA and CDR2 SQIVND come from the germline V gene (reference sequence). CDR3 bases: TGTGCCAGTAGTAGAGAAGGGACAGCCAGGTACTATGGCTACACCTTC. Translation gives CASSREGTARYYGYTF.

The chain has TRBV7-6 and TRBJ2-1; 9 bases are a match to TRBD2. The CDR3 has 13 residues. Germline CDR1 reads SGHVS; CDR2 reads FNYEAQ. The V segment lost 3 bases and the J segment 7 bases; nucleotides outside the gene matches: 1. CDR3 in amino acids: CASSFSGGNEQFF. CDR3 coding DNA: TGTGCCAGCAGCTTCAGCGGGGGGAATGAGCAGTTCTTC.

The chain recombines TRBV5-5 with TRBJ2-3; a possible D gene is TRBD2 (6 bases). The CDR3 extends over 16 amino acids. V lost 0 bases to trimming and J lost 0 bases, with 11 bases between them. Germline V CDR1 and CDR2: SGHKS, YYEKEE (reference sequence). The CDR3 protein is CASSLVGGPSTDTQYF. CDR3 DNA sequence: TGTGCCAGCAGCTTGGTAGGAGGGCCGAGCACAGATACGCAGTATTTT.

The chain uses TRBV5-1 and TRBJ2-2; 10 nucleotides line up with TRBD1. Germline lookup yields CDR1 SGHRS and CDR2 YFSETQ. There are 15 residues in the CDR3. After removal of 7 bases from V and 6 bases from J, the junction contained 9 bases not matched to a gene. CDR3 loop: CASYQGQGVAGELFF. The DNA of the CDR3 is TGCGCCAGCTACCAAGGACAGGGGGTGGCCGGGGAGCTGTTTTTT.

CDR3 amino acids: CATKTDRGNSPLHF. The CDR3, as DNA: TGTGCCACCAAAACTGACAGGGGTAATTCACCCCTCCACTTT. The chain links TRBV19 to TRBJ1-6; 8 bases are a match to TRBD1. The CDR3 is 14 residues long. Germline V gives CDR1 LNHDA, CDR2 SQIVND (reference sequence). J was trimmed by 6 bases and V by 10 bases; bases with no gene match: 8.

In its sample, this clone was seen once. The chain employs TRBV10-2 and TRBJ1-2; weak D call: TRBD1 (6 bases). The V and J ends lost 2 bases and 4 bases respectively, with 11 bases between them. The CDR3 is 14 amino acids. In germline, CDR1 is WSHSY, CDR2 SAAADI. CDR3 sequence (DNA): TGCGCCAGCAGTGAGACAGGGCCAGGCTATGGCTACACCTTC. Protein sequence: CASSETGPGYGYTF.

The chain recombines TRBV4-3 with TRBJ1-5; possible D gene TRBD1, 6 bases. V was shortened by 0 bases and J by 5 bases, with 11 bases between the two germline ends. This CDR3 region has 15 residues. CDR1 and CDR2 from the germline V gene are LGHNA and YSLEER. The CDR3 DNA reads TGCGCCAGCAGCCAAGACGGACAGTTAGATCAGCCCCAGCATTTT. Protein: CASSQDGQLDQPQHF.

CDR3 nucleotide sequence: TGTGCCAGCAGCTTGAGTGGGCGGGGGACCCAAGAGACCCAGTACTTC. Residues: CASSLSGRGTQETQYF. The chain carries TRBV5-4 and TRBJ2-5, with 7 bases aligning to TRBD2. Germline trimming cut 1 base from V and 1 base from J; bases unmatched to any gene: 7. Germline V gives CDR1 SGHNT, CDR2 YYREEE (reference sequence). The CDR3 is made up of 16 amino acids.

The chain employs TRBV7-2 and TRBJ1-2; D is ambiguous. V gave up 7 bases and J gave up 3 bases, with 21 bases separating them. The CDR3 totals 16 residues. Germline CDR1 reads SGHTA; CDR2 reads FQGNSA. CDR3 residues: CASNLPGRGPDYGYTF. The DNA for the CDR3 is TGTGCCAGCAACCTCCCGGGCCGAGGGCCTGACTATGGCTACACCTTC.

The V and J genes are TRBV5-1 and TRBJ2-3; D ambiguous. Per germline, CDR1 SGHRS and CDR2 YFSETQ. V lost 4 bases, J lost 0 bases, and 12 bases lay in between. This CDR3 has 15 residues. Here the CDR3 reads CASSVQNPSTDTQYF. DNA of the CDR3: TGCGCCAGCAGCGTACAGAATCCTAGCACAGATACGCAGTATTTT.

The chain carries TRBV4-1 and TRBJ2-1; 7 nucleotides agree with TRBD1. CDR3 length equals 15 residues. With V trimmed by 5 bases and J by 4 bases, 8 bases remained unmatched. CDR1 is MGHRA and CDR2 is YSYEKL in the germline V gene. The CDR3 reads CASSFHPGQYNEQFF. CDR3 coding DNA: TGCGCCAGCAGCTTTCACCCGGGACAGTACAATGAGCAGTTCTTC.